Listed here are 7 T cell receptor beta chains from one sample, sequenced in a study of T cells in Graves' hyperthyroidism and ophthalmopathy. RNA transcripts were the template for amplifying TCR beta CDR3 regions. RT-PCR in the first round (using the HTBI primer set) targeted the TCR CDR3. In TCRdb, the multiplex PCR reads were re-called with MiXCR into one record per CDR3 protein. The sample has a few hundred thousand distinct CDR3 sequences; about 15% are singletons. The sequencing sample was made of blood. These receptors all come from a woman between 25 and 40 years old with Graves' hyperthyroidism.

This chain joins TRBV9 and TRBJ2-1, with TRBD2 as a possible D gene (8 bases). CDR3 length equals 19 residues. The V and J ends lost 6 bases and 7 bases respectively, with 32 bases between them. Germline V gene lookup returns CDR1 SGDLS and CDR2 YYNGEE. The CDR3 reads CASTSGGTRARGGRNEQFF. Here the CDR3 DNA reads TGTGCCAGCACCTCTGGAGGGACTAGGGCCAGGGGGGGTAGGAATGAGCAGTTCTTC. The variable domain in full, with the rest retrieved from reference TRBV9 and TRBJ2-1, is DSGVTQTPKHLITATGQRVTLRCSPRSGDLSVYWYQQSLDQGLQFLIQYYNGEERAKGNILERFSAQQFPDLHSELNLSSLELGDSALYFCASTSGGTRARGGRNEQFFGPGTRLTVL.

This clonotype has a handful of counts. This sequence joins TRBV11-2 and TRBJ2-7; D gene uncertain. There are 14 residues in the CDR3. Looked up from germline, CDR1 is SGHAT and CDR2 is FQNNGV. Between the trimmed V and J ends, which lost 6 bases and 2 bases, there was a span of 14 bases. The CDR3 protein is CASRSVQSTYEQYF. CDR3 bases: TGTGCCAGCAGATCCGTACAGAGCACCTACGAGCAGTACTTC.

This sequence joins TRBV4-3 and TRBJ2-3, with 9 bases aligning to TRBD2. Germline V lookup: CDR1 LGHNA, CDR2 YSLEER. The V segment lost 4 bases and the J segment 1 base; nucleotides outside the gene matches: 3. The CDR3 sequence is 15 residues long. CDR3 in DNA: TGCGCCAGCAGCCGGGGACTAGCTGGCACAGATACGCAGTATTTT. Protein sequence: CASSRGLAGTDTQYF.

CDR3 DNA: TGTGCCAGTAGTATGGGACTAGCGGGAGGTGATTTAGGCACCGGGGAGCTGTTTTTT. It yields the protein CASSMGLAGGDLGTGELFF. V is TRBV19 and J is TRBJ2-2, with 15 bases lining up with TRBD2. Germline lookup yields CDR1 LNHDA and CDR2 SQIVND (reference sequence). V gave up 3 bases and J gave up 4 bases; unmatched junction bases: 9. CDR3 length: 19 amino acids.

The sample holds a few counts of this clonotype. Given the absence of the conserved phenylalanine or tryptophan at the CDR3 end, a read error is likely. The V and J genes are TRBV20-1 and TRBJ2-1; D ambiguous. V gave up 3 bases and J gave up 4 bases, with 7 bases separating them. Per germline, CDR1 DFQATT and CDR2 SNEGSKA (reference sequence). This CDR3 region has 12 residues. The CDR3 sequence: CSASFLYNEQFL. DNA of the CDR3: TGCAGTGCTAGTTTTTTATACAATGAGCAGTTCCTC.

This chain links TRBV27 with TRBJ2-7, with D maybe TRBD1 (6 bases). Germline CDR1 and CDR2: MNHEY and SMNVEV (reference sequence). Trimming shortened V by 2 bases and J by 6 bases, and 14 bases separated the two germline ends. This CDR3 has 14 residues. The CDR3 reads CASSLRGGVGEQYF. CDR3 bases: TGTGCCAGCAGTTTAAGAGGGGGAGTGGGCGAGCAGTACTTC.

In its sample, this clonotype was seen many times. The CDR3 here is CASSPGDRGTDTQYF. In DNA form, the CDR3 reads TGCGCCAGCAGCCCCGGGGACAGGGGGACAGATACGCAGTATTTT. The chain is built from TRBV5-1 and TRBJ2-3; 11 bases fit TRBD1. J lost 3 bases, V lost 4 bases, and 4 bases had no gene match. Germline V CDR1 and CDR2: SGHRS, YFSETQ. This CDR3 spans 15 amino acids.